This T cell receptor (beta chain) emerged from a study of blood T cell repertoires in COVID-19. The trim removed 6 bases at V and 3 bases at J, leaving 6 bases unmatched. CDR1 and CDR2 from the germline V gene are SGHRS and YFSETQ. The CDR3 length is 14 residues. The data were produced by immunoSEQ multiplex PCR, yet TCRdb's version contains in-frame clones alone and is incomplete. The profile shows around 250,000 clones, 86% of them singletons. Sequenced: peripheral blood. V is TRBV5-1 and J is TRBJ2-7; TRBD1 matches at 10 bases. The origin of this receptor is a man older than 75 with acute or convalescent COVID-19. CDR3 in DNA: TGCGCCAGCACCGCCGGGACAGGGGACTACGAGCAGTACTTC. The encoded protein is CASTAGTGDYEQYF. Using reference TRBV5-1 and TRBJ2-7 for the parts outside the CDR3, the full variable domain is KAGVTQTPRYLIKTRGQQVTLSCSPISGHRSVSWYQQTPGQGLQFLFEYFSETQRNKGNFPGRFSGRQFSNSRSEMNVSTLELGDSALYLCASTAGTGDYEQYFGPGTRLTVT.